This T cell receptor (beta chain) was captured by sequencing in a study of T cells after yellow fever vaccination. General observations from the study: Abundant bulk-population clonotypes could contaminate the FACS-sorted repertoires. Most clones from primary vaccination resurfaced after the booster (about 95% CD4, around 90% CD8).

This clonotype was seen a few times. The target antigen is unknown. For TCR, cDNA came from 5'RACE template switching, which added a universal primer site and UMIs. TCRdb analysed the 5' RACE reads with MiXCR anew, one entry per CDR3 protein. The sample yields about 99,000 distinct CDR3 sequences, roughly 6% seen once. Trimming at V came to 3 bases and at J to 1 base, leaving 9 bases not matched to a gene. The CDR3 loop spans 17 amino acids. CDR1 is SGHRS and CDR2 is YFSETQ in the germline V gene. V is TRBV5-1 and J is TRBJ1-1; 10 bases line up with TRBD1. The starting material was CD8+ T cells sorted from PBMCs, obtained 10 days after the yellow fever booster vaccination. The clonotype originates from a man aged 18 to 30 who received the YFV17D yellow fever vaccine. CDR3 protein: CASSYTGTGASNTEAFF. The CDR3 DNA reads as TGCGCCAGCAGCTATACCGGGACAGGGGCATCGAACACTGAAGCTTTCTTT.